This T cell receptor beta chain was sequenced during a study of spatial heterogeneity in lung cancer. The study tagged each TCR cDNA molecule with a unique molecular identifier. TCRdb re-analysed the 5' RACE reads in MiXCR, keeping a single row per CDR3 protein. The table lists approximately 56,000 distinct CDR3 sequences, around 7% of them singletons, with approximately 40% in the top ten. In this sample, this clonotype turned up many times. Its antigen is still unknown. Study conclusions and caveats: Follow-up blood showed ubiquitous expanded tumor TCRs less than blood at resection did.

The CDR3 is made up of 15 amino acids. Per the germline V gene, CDR1 is SNHLY and CDR2 is FYNNEI. The V gene end was trimmed by 6 bases and the J gene end by 1 base; junction bases not matched to a gene: 4. Time point: blood at routine non-recurrence follow-up after resection. The study sequenced unsorted whole RNA from tumor, nontumor lung or frozen PBMC. Here the sequenced sample was PBMCs, taken at follow-up. The sequence was collected from a female donor with early-stage non-small cell lung cancer. The chain couples TRBV2 to TRBJ1-5, with 9 bases lining up with TRBD1. DNA of the CDR3: TGTGCCAGCAGAATAGGACAGGGGAGCAATCAGCCCCAGCATTTT. It codes for CASRIGQGSNQPQHF.